What follows describes a single T cell receptor (beta chain). This clonotype has more than one count but fewer than ten. No antigen is known for it. There are no base qualities to consult, and no much larger clone falls within one base. This entry is derived from a study of blood T cells in healthy people across ages (dated by TCRdb to the mid-2010s). Describing the broader study: In model experiments, template switching captured roughly one uniquely barcoded TCR beta cDNA molecule for every two T cells. Four age groups were formed from the donors: young (average approximately 17 years), middle-aged (around 40), aged (roughly 58) and long-lived (more than 75). Using deep sequencing normalized with unique cDNA molecular identifiers, the study measured how TCR beta repertoire diversity changes with age. For two donors (one aged 18 to 30 and one aged 80 or older), the study analyzed two additional independent replicas of 1 million unique cDNA reads from the same blood draw. To avoid experimental bias, donors of different ages were spread randomly across the sequencing lanes. Overall study results and their limits: Estimates of total diversity based on one million sequenced T cells were regarded as lower bounds and as underestimates. Observed TCR beta diversity per million T cells fell roughly linearly with age, and a significant reduction was already apparent by age around 36. The percentage of naive T cells measured by flow cytometry correlated strongly with observed TCR beta diversity. Bulk unsorted PBMC profiling prevented conclusive comparison of naive and antigen-experienced compartments. Because the CMV infection status of the donors was unknown, age-related changes in expanded clonotypes may potentially have been confounded. Compared with the aged group, the long-lived group had more naive CD4+ T cells, fewer expanded clones and increased TCR diversity, suggesting age selection.

Systemically healthy Caucasian individuals from Russia, some 36 in total and aged about 6 to 100 years, were included as donors. Each donor gave around 9.9 milliliters of peripheral blood, collected into EDTA-treated Vacutainer tubes. PBMCs were isolated by Ficoll-Paque density-gradient centrifugation, with at least 6 million obtained per sample. Total RNA, at least 5 micrograms per sample, was extracted from PBMCs with Trizol reagent. Naive CD45RAhigh/CD27high T cell percentages were measured by flow cytometry on a PBMC aliquot from every donor. Library preparation employed 5' RACE. The sample was run on an Illumina HiSeq 2500. A second PCR of roughly 6 to 12 cycles was performed with a sample-barcoded 5' primer and a J-beta primer mix. A unique molecular identifier was introduced onto each TCR beta cDNA molecule by a template-switch 5' adaptor carrying 12 random nucleotides. Each sample yielded at least 3 million CDR3-containing paired-end reads. First-strand cDNA synthesis was performed from all RNA using the Mint cDNA synthesis kit, with priming by a TRBC-specific oligonucleotide. Following uracil-DNA glycosylase treatment, all cDNA underwent a first 18-cycle PCR with the universal primers M1SS and BC2_uni_R. Under the source paper's analysis protocol: Normalization of each sample was performed by random selection of 1 million high-quality reads, each carrying a distinct molecular identifier. Instead of being binned into consensus sequences, reads that shared molecular identifiers were thrown out. MiTCR, with a Q25 quality threshold and the strictest error-elimination algorithm, was used for CDR3 identification, clonotype clustering and error correction. A nonparametric unseen species model with Euler transformation was used to estimate lower-bound total TCR beta diversity. Clones were called with MiXCR by TCRdb after fastp trimmed the public reads at Q25, and only in-frame beta chains were retained. Records with the same CDR3 protein are collapsed into one entry carrying the most frequent genes and DNA. TCRdb's processing, not the authors', yielded these V and J calls. Present in this sample are some 1.6 million distinct CDR3 sequences, approximately 32% of which were seen just once. The ten biggest clones cover over 9% of the sample.

Sequencing was carried out using blood. This receptor was taken from a woman aged 30 to 39 in good health.

This receptor has the CDR3 CASSQKYFGTDTQYF. The nucleotide sequence is given as TGTGCCAGCAGCCAAAAGTACTTTGGCACAGATACGCAGTATTTT. The chain was built from TRBV27 and TRBJ2-3; confidence is insufficient to name the D gene. CDR1 and CDR2 are drawn from the germline V gene (reference sequence): MNHEY, SMNVEV. Taken from cysteine to phenylalanine, the CDR3 has 15 residues. The CDR3 DNA has 45 bases and is translated from base 1. V is reduced by 6 bases and J by 1 base, leaving a spacing of 14 bases between them.